The clone carrying this T cell receptor (beta chain) has more than one count but fewer than ten. This sample is drawn from a study of cytomegalovirus exposure and HLA in healthy donors. PCR primers comprised 60 Vbeta and 13 Jbeta primers. Some clones are missing from TCRdb's copy, which holds only in-frame ones; the method was immunoSEQ multiplex PCR. Among approximately 150,000 clones listed, more than 70% were seen once. Germline assignment: CDR1 SGHRS and CDR2 YFSETQ. V was pared by 2 bases and J by 4 bases, with 7 bases of the junction left unmatched. The CDR3 is made up of 15 amino acids. The rearrangement joins TRBV5-1 to TRBJ2-7; TRBD1 matches at 9 bases. Source material: PBMCs. The receptor's source is a woman aged 40 to 49 in good health and CMV-seronegative. The CDR3 DNA follows: TGCGCCAGCAGCTTCACAGGGGGCGCGTCATACGAGCAGTACTTC. Its protein product is CASSFTGGASYEQYF.